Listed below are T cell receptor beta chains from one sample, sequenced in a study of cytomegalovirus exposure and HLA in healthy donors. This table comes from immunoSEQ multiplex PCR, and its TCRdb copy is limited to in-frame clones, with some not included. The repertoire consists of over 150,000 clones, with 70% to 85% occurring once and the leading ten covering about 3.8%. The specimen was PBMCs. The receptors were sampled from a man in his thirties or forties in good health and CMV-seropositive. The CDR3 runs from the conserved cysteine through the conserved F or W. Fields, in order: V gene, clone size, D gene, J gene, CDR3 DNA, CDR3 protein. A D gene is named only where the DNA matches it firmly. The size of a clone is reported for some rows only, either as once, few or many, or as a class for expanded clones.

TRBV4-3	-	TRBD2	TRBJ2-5	TGCGCCAGCAGCCCGGGGTCTAGCGGGGGACGAGAGACCCAGTACTTC	CASSPGSSGGRETQYF
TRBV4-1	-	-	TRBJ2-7	TGCGCCAGCAGCCATCCCCTTAGCGGAACCTACGAGCAGTACTTC	CASSHPLSGTYEQYF
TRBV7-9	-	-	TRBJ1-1	TGTGCCAGCAGCTTACTTAGGACAGATGAAGCTTTCTTT	CASSLLRTDEAFF
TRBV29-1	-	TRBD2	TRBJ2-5	TGCAGCGTTGGCCCTGCTACTAGCGGGGGGGCGGAGACCCAGTACTTC	CSVGPATSGGAETQYF
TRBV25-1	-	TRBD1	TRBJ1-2	TGTGCCAGCAGTCCGGCGACAGGGCTGGGTGATGGCTACACCTTC	CASSPATGLGDGYTF
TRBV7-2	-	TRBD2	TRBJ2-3	TGTGCCAGCAGCTTAGCGCAACTAGCGGGGCAAGATACGCAGTATTTT	CASSLAQLAGQDTQYF
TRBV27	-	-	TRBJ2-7	TGTGCCAGCAGTTTATCGCCCCGGGCGGGGCAGTACTTC	CASSLSPRAGQYF
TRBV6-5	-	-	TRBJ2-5	TGTGCCAGCAGCGGCTACCGGGTATTCCAAGAGACCCAGTACTTC	CASSGYRVFQETQYF
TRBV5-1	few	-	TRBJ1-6	TGCGCCAGCAGCTTGGGCAGGGGTAATTCACCCCTCCACTTT	CASSLGRGNSPLHF
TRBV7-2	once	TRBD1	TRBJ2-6	TGTGCCAGCAGCGCCGGGACAGGCTTCTCTGGGGCCAACGTCCTGACTTTC	CASSAGTGFSGANVLTF
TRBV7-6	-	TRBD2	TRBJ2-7	TGTGCCAGCAGCTTCACTAGCGGGGGGGAGTACGAGCAGTACTTC	CASSFTSGGEYEQYF
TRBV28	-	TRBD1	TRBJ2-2	TGTGCCAGCAGTTTATTTGCCGGACAGGGGTCCGGGGAGCTGTTTTTT	CASSLFAGQGSGELFF
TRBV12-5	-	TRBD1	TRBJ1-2	TGTGCTAGTGGTTTGGTACTGGGACAGGGAGGGGATGGCTACACCTTC	CASGLVLGQGGDGYTF
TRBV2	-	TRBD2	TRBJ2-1	TGTGCCAGCAGTGAAACTAGCGGGGGGGCCTACAATGAGCAGTTCTTC	CASSETSGGAYNEQFF
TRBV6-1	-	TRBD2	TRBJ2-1	TGTGCCAGCAGTGGGACTAGCGGGGGGGCCCACAATGAGCAGTTCTTC	CASSGTSGGAHNEQFF
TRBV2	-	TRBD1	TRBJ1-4	TGTGCCAGCCCGGGACAGGATAATGAAAAACTGTTTTTT	CASPGQDNEKLFF
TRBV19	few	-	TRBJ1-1	TGTGCCAGTATCTCACAGGGCCCTGAAGCTTTCTTT	CASISQGPEAFF
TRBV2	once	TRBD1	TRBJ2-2	TGTGCCAGCAGTCAGACAGGGGAAAATTCTGGGGAGCTGTTTTTT	CASSQTGENSGELFF
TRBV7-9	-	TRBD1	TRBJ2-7	TGTGCCAGCAGCTCCCCACGGACAGGGGGAACCTACGAGCAGTACTTC	CASSSPRTGGTYEQYF
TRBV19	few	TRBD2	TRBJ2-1	TGTGCCAGTAGTCCCCGGACTAGCGGGGGGGCCAGTATCCGCGACAATGAGCAGTTCTTC	CASSPRTSGGASIRDNEQFF
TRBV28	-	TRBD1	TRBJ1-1	TGTGCCAGCAGTTTCGGGGGACAGGGTGGGACTGAAGCTTTCTTT	CASSFGGQGGTEAFF
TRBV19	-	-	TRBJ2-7	TGTGCCAGTAGTATAGCTGACAATCCCTACGAGCAGTACTTC	CASSIADNPYEQYF